Sequencing of this TCR beta chain was carried out in a study of T cells in Graves' hyperthyroidism and ophthalmopathy. V gave up 0 bases and J gave up 10 bases, with 13 bases separating them. Germline CDR1 and CDR2: SEHNR and FQNEAQ (reference sequence). This CDR3 spans 14 amino acids. Turning to this clonotype: The target antigen is unknown.

There were TCR beta CDR3 regions amplified from RNA transcripts. Initially, a first-round RT-PCR of the TCR CDR3 employed the HTBI primer set. Via MiXCR, TCRdb re-called the multiplex PCR reads, giving one row per CDR3 protein. The table includes approximately 420,000 distinct CDR3 sequences, under 15% detected once. Study-level points and caveats: Prediction of ophthalmopathy progression came a median around 7.1 months pre-onset. In blood, most of the thyroid clonotypes expanded above 0.001 were also present.

Clinical symptoms, serum thyroxine and TRAb, thyroid ultrasound and orbital computed tomography were used for the diagnoses. PBMCs were collected from an approximately 10 ml volume of fresh peripheral blood. This TCR was recovered from a woman aged 25 to 45 with Graves' hyperthyroidism. The genes are TRBV7-9 and TRBJ2-1; D ambiguous. The material sequenced was blood. The chain's CDR3 is CASSLALVAREQFF. The DNA for the CDR3 is TGTGCCAGCAGCTTAGCCTTAGTAGCAAGGGAGCAGTTCTTC.